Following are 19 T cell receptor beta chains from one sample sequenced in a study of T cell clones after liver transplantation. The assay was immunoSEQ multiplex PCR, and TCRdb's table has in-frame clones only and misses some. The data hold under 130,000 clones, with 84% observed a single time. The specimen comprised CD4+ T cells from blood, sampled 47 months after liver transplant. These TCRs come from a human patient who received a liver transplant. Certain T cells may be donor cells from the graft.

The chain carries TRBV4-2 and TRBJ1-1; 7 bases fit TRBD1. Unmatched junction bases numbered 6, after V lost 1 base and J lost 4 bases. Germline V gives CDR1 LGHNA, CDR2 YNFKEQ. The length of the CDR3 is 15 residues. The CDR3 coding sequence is TGTGCCAGCAGCCAAGGACAGGGTGTCGGCACTGAAGCTTTCTTT. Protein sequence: CASSQGQGVGTEAFF.

CDR3 amino acids: CASSLALGTNSPLHF. The CDR3 bases are TGTGCCAGCAGTTTAGCTTTGGGCACCAATTCACCCCTCCACTTT. The chain uses TRBV28 and TRBJ1-6; D is unclear. V lost 2 bases to trimming and J lost 7 bases, with 12 bases between them. Germline V gives CDR1 MDHEN, CDR2 SYDVKM. The CDR3 totals 15 residues.

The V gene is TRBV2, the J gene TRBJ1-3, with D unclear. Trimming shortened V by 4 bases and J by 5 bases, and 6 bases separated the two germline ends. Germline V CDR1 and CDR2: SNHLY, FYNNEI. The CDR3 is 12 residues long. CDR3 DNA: TGTGCCAGCAGTGCATCCAGAAACACCATATATTTT. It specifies CASSASRNTIYF.

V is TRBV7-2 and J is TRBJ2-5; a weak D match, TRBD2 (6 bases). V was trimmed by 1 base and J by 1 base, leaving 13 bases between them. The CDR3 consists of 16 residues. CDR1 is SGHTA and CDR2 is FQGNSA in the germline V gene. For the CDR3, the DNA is TGTGCCAGCAGCTTAGGGTTGGAGGGGCCCCAAGAGACCCAGTACTTC. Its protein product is CASSLGLEGPQETQYF.

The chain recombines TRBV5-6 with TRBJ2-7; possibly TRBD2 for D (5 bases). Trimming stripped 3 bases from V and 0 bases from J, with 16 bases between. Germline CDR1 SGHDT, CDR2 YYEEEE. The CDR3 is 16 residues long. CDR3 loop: CASSYGISGLSYEQYF. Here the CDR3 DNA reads TGTGCCAGCAGCTATGGGATAAGCGGCCTCTCCTACGAGCAGTACTTC.

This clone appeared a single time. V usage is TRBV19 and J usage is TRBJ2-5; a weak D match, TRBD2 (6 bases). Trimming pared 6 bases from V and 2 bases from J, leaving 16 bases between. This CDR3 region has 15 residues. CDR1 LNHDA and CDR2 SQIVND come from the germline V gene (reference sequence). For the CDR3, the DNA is TGTGCCAGTAGCCGCGCGGGGATGGGGCAAGAGACCCAGTACTTC. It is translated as CASSRAGMGQETQYF.

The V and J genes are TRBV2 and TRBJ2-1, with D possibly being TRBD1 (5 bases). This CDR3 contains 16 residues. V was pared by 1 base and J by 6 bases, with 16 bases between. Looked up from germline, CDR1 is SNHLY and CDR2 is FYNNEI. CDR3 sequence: CASSEERAIRGNEQFF. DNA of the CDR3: TGTGCCAGCAGTGAAGAACGGGCTATTAGGGGCAATGAGCAGTTCTTC. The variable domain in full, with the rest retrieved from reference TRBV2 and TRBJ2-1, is EPEVTQTPSHQVTQMGQEVILRCVPISNHLYFYWYRQILGQKVEFLVSFYNNEISEKSEIFDDQFSVERPDGSNFTLKIRSTKLEDSAMYFCASSEERAIRGNEQFFGPGTRLTVL.

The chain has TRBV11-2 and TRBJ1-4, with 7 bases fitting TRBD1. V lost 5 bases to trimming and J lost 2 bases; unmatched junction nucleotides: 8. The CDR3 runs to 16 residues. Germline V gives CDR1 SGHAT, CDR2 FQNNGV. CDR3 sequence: CASSPPTGVTNEKLFF. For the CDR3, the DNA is TGTGCCAGCAGCCCACCAACAGGGGTTACTAATGAAAAACTGTTTTTT.

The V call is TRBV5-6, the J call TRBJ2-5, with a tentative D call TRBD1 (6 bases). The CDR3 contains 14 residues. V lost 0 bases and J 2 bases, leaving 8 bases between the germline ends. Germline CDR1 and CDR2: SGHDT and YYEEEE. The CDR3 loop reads CASSLVTGQETQYF. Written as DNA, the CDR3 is TGTGCCAGCAGCTTGGTTACAGGGCAAGAGACCCAGTACTTC.

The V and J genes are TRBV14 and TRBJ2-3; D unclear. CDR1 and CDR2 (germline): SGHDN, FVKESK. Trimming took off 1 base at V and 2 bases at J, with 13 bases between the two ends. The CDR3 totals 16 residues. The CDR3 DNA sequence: TGTGCCAGCAGCCAAGTGGTCAGCTTAACCACAGATACGCAGTATTTT. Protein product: CASSQVVSLTTDTQYF.

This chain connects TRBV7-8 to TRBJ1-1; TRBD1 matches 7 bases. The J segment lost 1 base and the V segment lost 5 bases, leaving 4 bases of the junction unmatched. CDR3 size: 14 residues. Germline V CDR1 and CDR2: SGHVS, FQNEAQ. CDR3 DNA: TGTGCCAGCAGCCGGACAGGAGCGAACACTGAAGCTTTCTTT. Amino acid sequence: CASSRTGANTEAFF.

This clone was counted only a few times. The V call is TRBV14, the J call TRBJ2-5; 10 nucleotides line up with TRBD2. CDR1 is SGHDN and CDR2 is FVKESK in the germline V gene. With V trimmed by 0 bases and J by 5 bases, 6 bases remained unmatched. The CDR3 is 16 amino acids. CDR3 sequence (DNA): TGTGCCAGCAGCCAAGAAGCGGGGGGGCGAATGGAGACCCAGTACTTC. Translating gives CASSQEAGGRMETQYF.

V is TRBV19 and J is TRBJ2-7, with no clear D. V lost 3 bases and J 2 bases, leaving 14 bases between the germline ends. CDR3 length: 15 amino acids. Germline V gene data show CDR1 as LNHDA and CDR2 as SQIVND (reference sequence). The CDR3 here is CASSISDPEAYEQYF. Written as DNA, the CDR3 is TGTGCCAGTAGTATTTCGGACCCTGAGGCCTACGAGCAGTACTTC.

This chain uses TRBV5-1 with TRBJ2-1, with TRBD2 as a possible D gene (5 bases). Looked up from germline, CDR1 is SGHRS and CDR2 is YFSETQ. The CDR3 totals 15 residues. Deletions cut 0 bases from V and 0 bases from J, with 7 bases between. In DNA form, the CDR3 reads TGCGCCAGCAGCTTGGATGGGAGCTCCTACAATGAGCAGTTCTTC. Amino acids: CASSLDGSSYNEQFF.

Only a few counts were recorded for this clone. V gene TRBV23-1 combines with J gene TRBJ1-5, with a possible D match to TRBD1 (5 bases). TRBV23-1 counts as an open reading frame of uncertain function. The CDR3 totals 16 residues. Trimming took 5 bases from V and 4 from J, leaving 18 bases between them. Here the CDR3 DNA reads TGCGCCAGCAGTTCAGTACCTTACAGGAAGAATCAGCCCCAGCATTTT. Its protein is CASSSVPYRKNQPQHF.

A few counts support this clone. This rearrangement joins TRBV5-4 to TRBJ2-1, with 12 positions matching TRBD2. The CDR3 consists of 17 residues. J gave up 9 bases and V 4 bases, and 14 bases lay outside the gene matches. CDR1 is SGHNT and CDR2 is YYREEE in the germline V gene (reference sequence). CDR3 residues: CASSGRTSGNFKGEQFF. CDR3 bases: TGTGCCAGCAGCGGACGGACTAGCGGGAACTTTAAGGGTGAGCAGTTCTTC.

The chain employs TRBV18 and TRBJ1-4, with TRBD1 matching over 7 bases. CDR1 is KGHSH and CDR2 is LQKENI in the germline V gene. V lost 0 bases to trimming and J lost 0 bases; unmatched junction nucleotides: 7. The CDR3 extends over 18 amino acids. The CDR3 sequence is CASSPPAPDRATNEKLFF. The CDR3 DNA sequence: TGTGCCAGCTCACCACCGGCCCCCGACAGGGCAACTAATGAAAAACTGTTTTTT.

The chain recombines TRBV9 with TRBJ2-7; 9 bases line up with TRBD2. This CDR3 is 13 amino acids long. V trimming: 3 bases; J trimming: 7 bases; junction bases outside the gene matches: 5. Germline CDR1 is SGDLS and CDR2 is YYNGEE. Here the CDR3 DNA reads TGTGCCAGCAGCGCTAGCGGGATGGGAGAGCAGTACTTC. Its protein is CASSASGMGEQYF.

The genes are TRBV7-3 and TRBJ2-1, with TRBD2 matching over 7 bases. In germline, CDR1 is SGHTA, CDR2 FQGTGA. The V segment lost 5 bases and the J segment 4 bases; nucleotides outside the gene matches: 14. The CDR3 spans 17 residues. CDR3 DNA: TGTGCCAGCAGCCGTGGAACCGGGGCGGGAGCGTACAATGAGCAGTTCTTC. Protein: CASSRGTGAGAYNEQFF.